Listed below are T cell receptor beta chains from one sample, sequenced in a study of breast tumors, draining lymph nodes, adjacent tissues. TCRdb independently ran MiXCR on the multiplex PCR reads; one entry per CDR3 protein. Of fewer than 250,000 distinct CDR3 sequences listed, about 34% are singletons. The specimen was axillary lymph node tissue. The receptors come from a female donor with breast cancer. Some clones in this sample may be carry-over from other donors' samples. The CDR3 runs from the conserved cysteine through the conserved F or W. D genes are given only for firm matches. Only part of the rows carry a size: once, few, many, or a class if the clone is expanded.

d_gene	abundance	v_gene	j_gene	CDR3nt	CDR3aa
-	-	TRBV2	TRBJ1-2	TGTGCCAGCGGATCCAGGGGCAGGGTGTTAGGCTACACCTTC	CASGSRGRVLGYTF
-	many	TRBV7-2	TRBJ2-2	TGTGCCAGCAGCGCGGAGCCAACTTGGACCGGGGAGCTGTTTTTT	CASSAEPTWTGELFF
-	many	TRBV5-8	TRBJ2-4	TGTGCCAGCAGCTTGAAGGGGTCGGGCATTCAGTACTTC	CASSLKGSGIQYF
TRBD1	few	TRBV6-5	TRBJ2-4	TGTGCCAGCCACGCCCGAGGACAGGGGAAAAACATTCAGTACTTC	CASHARGQGKNIQYF
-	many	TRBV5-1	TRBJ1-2	TGCGCCAGCAGCTTGGGGAGCAAAGGCGGCTACACCTTC	CASSLGSKGGYTF
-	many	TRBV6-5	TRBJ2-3	TGTGCCAGCAGCCTAGACGTGGAGAATACGCAGTATTTT	CASSLDVENTQYF
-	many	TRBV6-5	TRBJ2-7	TGTGCCAGCAGCCGGGGACAGGTCGGGGGGGAATGGGGCGAGCAGTACTTC	CASSRGQVGGEWGEQYF
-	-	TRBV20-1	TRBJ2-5	TGCAGTGCCAGCAACAACAGGGAGGAGACCCAGTACTTC	CSASNNREETQYF
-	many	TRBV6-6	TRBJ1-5	TGTGCCAGCAGACCTAGACTCAACGGGGTAGTCGGGGAGTACCCCCAGCATTTT	CASRPRLNGVVGEYPQHF
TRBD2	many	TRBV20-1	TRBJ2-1	TGCAGTGCTAGAAGACTAGCGGGAAGCAATGAGCAGTTCTTC	CSARRLAGSNEQFF
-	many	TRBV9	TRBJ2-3	TGTGCCAGCAGCGTAGGGGAGGGCACAGATACGCAGTATTTT	CASSVGEGTDTQYF
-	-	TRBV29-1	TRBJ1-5	TGCAGCGTTGATGGACAGCCCCAGCATTTT	CSVDGQPQHF
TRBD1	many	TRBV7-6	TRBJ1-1	TGTGCCAGCAGCTCGAGACAGGGCACTGAAGCTTTCTTT	CASSSRQGTEAFF
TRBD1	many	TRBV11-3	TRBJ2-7	TGTGCCAGCAGCTTAGAGACAGGGTGGGACTACGAGCAGTACTTC	CASSLETGWDYEQYF
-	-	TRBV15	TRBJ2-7	TGTGCCACCAGCAGTACCACTGGAGGGGAGCAGTACTTC	CATSSTTGGEQYF
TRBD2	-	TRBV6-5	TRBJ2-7	TGTGCCAGCAGTCACACCGGGGGGGAGCAGTACTTC	CASSHTGGEQYF
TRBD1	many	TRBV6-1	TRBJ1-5	TGTGCCAGCAGTGAAGTACAGGGGGCAGGCAATCAGCCCCAGCATTTT	CASSEVQGAGNQPQHF
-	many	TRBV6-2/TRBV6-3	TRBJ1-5	TGTGCCAGCACTTATACCCGGGCCGGGGGAAATCAGCCCCAGCATTTT	CASTYTRAGGNQPQHF
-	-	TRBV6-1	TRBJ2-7	TGTGCCAGCAGTCAAGGAGGTCCGCTAGGCAAATCCTACGAGCAGTACTTT	CASSQGGPLGKSYEQYF
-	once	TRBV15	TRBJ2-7	TGTGCCACCAGCAGTGCCCAGTCCTCCTACGAGCAGTACTTC	CATSSAQSSYEQYF
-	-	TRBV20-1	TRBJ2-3	TGCAGTGCTAGAGGCCGGGGTAACACAGCTACGCAGTATTTT	CSARGRGNTATQYF
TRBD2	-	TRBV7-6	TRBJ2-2	TGTGCCAGCAGCTTAGCGGGGTCTAGCGGGAGTATAACCGGGGAGCTGTTTTTT	CASSLAGSSGSITGELFF
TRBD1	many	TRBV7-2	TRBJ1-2	TGTGCCAGCAGCTTAGAAGGGACAGCCTACTATGGCTACCCCTTC	CASSLEGTAYYGYPF
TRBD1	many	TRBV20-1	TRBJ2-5	TGCAGTGCTAGAGACCGGGACAGATGGTACCAAGAGACCCAGTACTTC	CSARDRDRWYQETQYF
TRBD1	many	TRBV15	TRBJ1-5	TGTGCCACCAGCAGAGAGTCGGGACAGGGATTTCAGCCCCAGCATTTT	CATSRESGQGFQPQHF
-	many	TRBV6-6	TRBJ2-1	TGTGCCAGCAGTTACGAGGCCTTAAGTTCCTACAATGAGCAGTTCTTC	CASSYEALSSYNEQFF
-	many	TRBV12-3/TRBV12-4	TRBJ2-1	TGTGCCAGCAGTTTACGGTCCGATGAGCAGTTCTTC	CASSLRSDEQFF
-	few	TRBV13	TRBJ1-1	TGTGCCAGCAGCTCCCGGGTGAGAAACACTGAAGCTTTCTTT	CASSSRVRNTEAFF
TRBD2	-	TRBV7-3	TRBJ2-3	TGTGCCAGCAGCTTTGGGGGGGGTAGCTTAGATACGCAGTATTTT	CASSFGGGSLDTQYF
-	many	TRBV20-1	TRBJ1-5	TGCAGTGCAGGGGGACCCGAAAATAGCAATCAGCCCCAGCATTTT	CSAGGPENSNQPQHF
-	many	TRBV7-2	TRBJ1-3	TGTGCCAGCAGCTCACGTAACTACGGAAACACCATATATTTT	CASSSRNYGNTIYF
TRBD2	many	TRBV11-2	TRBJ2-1	TGTGCCAGCAGCTCTCAAGGGACTAGCGCAAATGAGCAGTTCTTC	CASSSQGTSANEQFF
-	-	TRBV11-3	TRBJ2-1	TGTGCCAGCAGCCCGGGACCCTACACTGAGCAGTTCTTC	CASSPGPYTEQFF
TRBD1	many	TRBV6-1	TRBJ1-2	TGTGCCAGCAGTGTCGGGACAGACGATGGCTACACCTTC	CASSVGTDDGYTF
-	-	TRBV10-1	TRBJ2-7	TGCGCCAGCAGTGAGGACCGCCGATCCTGCTACGAGCAGTACTTC	CASSEDRRSCYEQYF
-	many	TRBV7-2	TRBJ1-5	TGTGCCAGCAGCTTACAGGTGGGGAACAATCAGCCCCAGCATTTT	CASSLQVGNNQPQHF
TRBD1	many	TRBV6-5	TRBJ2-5	TGTGCCAGCAGTCACTCGAAGGACAGGGGAGAGACCCAGTACTTC	CASSHSKDRGETQYF
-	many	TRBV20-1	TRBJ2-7	TGCAGTGCTAGTGAACTCACGGTCTACGAGCAGTACTTC	CSASELTVYEQYF
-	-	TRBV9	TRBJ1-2	TGTGCCAGCAGCGTATCAGGGGCTGGAAACACCTTC	CASSVSGAGNTF
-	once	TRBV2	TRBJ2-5	TGTGCCAGCAGGGCGGACAGTTCCGGGGTCACGGCCCAGTACTTC	CASRADSSGVTAQYF
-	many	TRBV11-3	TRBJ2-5	TGTGCCAGCAGCTTACCGGGGGAGGAGACCCAGTACTTC	CASSLPGEETQYF
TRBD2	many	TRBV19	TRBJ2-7	TGTGCCAGTAGTATAAGCGGGAGGGCCTACGAGCAGTACTTC	CASSISGRAYEQYF
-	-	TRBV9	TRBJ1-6	TGTGCCAGCAGCGTAGACAGAGCCCCACCCCTCCACTTT	CASSVDRAPPLHF
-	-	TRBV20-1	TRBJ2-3	TGCAGTGCCTTACGTACAGGGAGGAACGCAGATACGCAGTATTTT	CSALRTGRNADTQYF
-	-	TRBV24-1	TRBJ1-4	TGTGCCACCAGTGATCGGCAGGATGAAAAACTGTTTTTT	CATSDRQDEKLFF
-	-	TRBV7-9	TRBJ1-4	TGTGCCAGCAACTTCATCCCCGAAAAACCGTTTTTT	CASNFIPEKPFF
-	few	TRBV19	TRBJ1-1	TGTGCCAGCGGACAGATTGAAGCTTTCTTT	CASGQIEAFF
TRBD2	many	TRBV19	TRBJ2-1	TGTGCCAGTAGAACAGCGGGAGAGCAGTTCTTC	CASRTAGEQFF
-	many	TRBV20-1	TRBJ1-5	TGCAGTGCTAGAGAATCCTCAGGGGCGGATAATCAGCCCCAGCATTTT	CSARESSGADNQPQHF